This T cell receptor beta chain was found in a study of blood T cell repertoires in COVID-19. Study details: COVID-19 samples from acute and convalescent phases originated in the United States, Italy and Spain. Sources were T cells, B-cell-depleted T cells, or PBMCs; the material itself was cDNA or gDNA.

Trimming left V 3 bases short and J 3 bases short, with 11 bases between. The CDR3 length is 14 residues. The V gene's germline CDR1 is SGHTA and CDR2 FQGNSA. Original handling: Quantification of nucleated cells was approximated via reference gene primer amplification. Here immunoSEQ multiplex PCR was the method, and the copy in TCRdb shows in-frame clones only, minus some. V and J calls plus clone size are reproduced from that table; the DNA served to infer D and trimming. Here the sample spans just under 350,000 clones, about nine tenths being singletons. Seattle enrolled patients during active infection and tracked them longitudinally.

This TCR was recovered from a woman in her 70s with COVID-19, enrolled during active disease. The specimen sequenced was peripheral blood. The rearrangement links TRBV7-2 to TRBJ1-1; D is ambiguous. The CDR3 DNA sequence: TGTGCCAGCAGCTTGCGGACTTCTGACACTGAAGCTTTCTTT. Translated, it gives CASSLRTSDTEAFF. The full variable domain, in which reference TRBV7-2 and TRBJ1-1 provide the parts outside the CDR3, is GAGVSQSPSNKVTEKGKDVELRCDPISGHTALYWYRQSLGQGLEFLIYFQGNSAPDKSGLPSDRFSAERTGGSVSTLTIQRTQQEDSAVYLCASSLRTSDTEAFFGQGTRLTVV.